One sample yielded the 27 T cell receptor beta chains listed below, sequenced in a study of shared clonotypes between healthy human individuals. Libraries were prepared by immunoSEQ multiplex PCR; TCRdb keeps only in-frame clonotypes and omits some of them. The sample shows about 690,000 clones, 80% to 95% of them seen only once. Input material: memory CD8+ T cells from PBMCs. Subset denoted: CD45RO+ cells pooled with CCR7-negative TemRA cells. The receptors come from a man between 18 and 35 years old in good health. Some clones in this sample may be carry-over from other donors' samples.

The chain combines TRBV6-1 with TRBJ2-7, with 7 bases that match TRBD2. The J segment lost 0 bases and the V segment lost 6 bases, leaving 2 bases of the junction unmatched. This CDR3 contains 13 residues. Germline V lookup: CDR1 MNHNS, CDR2 SASEGT. The CDR3 reads CASRRTSSYEQYF. The CDR3 DNA reads TGTGCCAGCAGGCGGACTAGCTCCTACGAGCAGTACTTC.

The genes are TRBV29-1 and TRBJ1-4, with unresolved D. CDR1 and CDR2 (germline): SQVTM, ANQGSEA. The CDR3 totals 13 residues. V lost 0 bases, J lost 10 bases, and 12 bases lay in between. The CDR3 here is CSVEDPAKRKLFF. CDR3 DNA: TGCAGCGTTGAAGATCCCGCAAAGCGAAAACTGTTTTTT.

This clone was observed once. The genes are TRBV2 and TRBJ2-7, with D possibly being TRBD2 (7 bases). CDR1 and CDR2 from the germline V gene are SNHLY and FYNNEI. The CDR3 is made up of 16 amino acids. The V end was cut by 2 bases, the J end by 0 bases, with 14 bases between. CDR3 in DNA: TGTGCCAGCAGTGAATTTTGGGGGGGCTTCTCCTACGAGCAGTACTTC. This translates into CASSEFWGGFSYEQYF.

This chain links TRBV2 with TRBJ2-5, with 10 bases matching TRBD2. The CDR3 extends over 16 amino acids. Trimming cost V 3 bases and J 6 bases; bases outside gene matches: 10. Germline-derived CDR1 and CDR2 are SNHLY and FYNNEI. CDR3 in DNA: TGTGCCAGCAGTGACCCCAGAGCGGGAGGGCCGCAGACCCAGTACTTC. This gives the protein CASSDPRAGGPQTQYF.

This clone was observed a single time. J is TRBJ2-1 and V is TRBV11-1; weak D call: TRBD1 (5 bases). The CDR3 loop spans 17 amino acids. Germline V gives CDR1 SGHAT, CDR2 FQDESV (reference sequence). Between the trimmed V and J ends, which lost 3 bases and 4 bases, there was a span of 19 bases. This CDR3 reads CASSFLSSAGLYNEQFF. The CDR3 DNA sequence: TGTGCCAGCAGCTTTTTATCGTCGGCAGGGCTTTACAATGAGCAGTTCTTC.

The chain carries TRBV13 and TRBJ2-1; D tentatively reads TRBD1 or TRBD2 (5 bases each). Trimming cost V 1 base and J 7 bases, with 14 bases left between them. CDR1 and CDR2 (germline): PRHDT, FYEKMQ (reference sequence). This CDR3 has 15 residues. The CDR3 is CASSLDFGDDNEQFF. For the CDR3, the DNA is TGTGCCAGCAGCTTAGATTTTGGGGACGATAATGAGCAGTTCTTC.

This clone has just a few counts. This sequence joins TRBV27 and TRBJ2-3; D is unresolved. The CDR3 loop spans 12 amino acids. V shed 4 bases and J shed 5 bases, with 7 bases lying between them. Germline V lookup: CDR1 MNHEY, CDR2 SMNVEV (reference sequence). CDR3 residues: CASSSWGDTQYF. The CDR3 nucleotides read TGTGCCAGCAGTTCCTGGGGAGATACGCAGTATTTT.

The chain carries TRBV9 and TRBJ2-1, with a tentative D call TRBD2 (5 bases). The CDR3 extends over 15 amino acids. Germline V gene lookup returns CDR1 SGDLS and CDR2 YYNGEE. Trimming shortened V by 4 bases and J by 6 bases, and 17 bases separated the two germline ends. The CDR3 here is CASSPRTPAPNEQFF. The DNA for the CDR3 is TGTGCCAGCAGCCCACGGACTCCTGCCCCCAATGAGCAGTTCTTC.

This chain uses TRBV15 with TRBJ2-7, with D maybe TRBD2 (6 bases). The CDR3 length is 14 residues. Trimming removed 8 bases from V and 1 base from J, with 15 bases in between. CDR1 LNHNV and CDR2 YYDKDF come from the germline V gene (reference sequence). CDR3 sequence: CATQLEGGSYEQYF. Here the CDR3 DNA reads TGTGCCACCCAATTGGAGGGAGGATCCTACGAGCAGTACTTC.

This chain joins TRBV10-1 and TRBJ1-1; tentative D call: TRBD1 (6 bases). The CDR3 is 12 amino acids. Germline V gene lookup returns CDR1 WNHNN and CDR2 SYGVQD (reference sequence). V lost 6 bases, J lost 5 bases, and 10 bases lay in between. The CDR3 sequence: CASRGGGTEAFF. The CDR3 DNA sequence: TGCGCCAGCAGGGGAGGGGGAACTGAAGCTTTCTTT.

This clone has only one observation. The chain combines TRBV7-9 with TRBJ1-4; D call uncertain. Trimming removed 2 bases from V and 5 bases from J, with 12 bases in between. Germline V gene lookup returns CDR1 SEHNR and CDR2 FQNEAQ (reference sequence). This CDR3 is 15 amino acids long. The CDR3 DNA sequence: TGTGCCAGCAGCTTACCGGGCAGCCCCAATGAAAAACTGTTTTTT. It encodes CASSLPGSPNEKLFF.

The chain has TRBV29-1 and TRBJ2-3; 11 positions match TRBD2. This CDR3 region has 15 residues. Germline assignment: CDR1 SQVTM and CDR2 ANQGSEA. Unmatched junction bases numbered 8, after V lost 7 bases and J lost 2 bases. The CDR3, as DNA: TGCAGCGCGGCGGGACTAGCGGTATTCACAGATACGCAGTATTTT. Translating it yields CSAAGLAVFTDTQYF.

The sample holds one count of this clone. The CDR3 here is CASEPGQGFYEQYF. In DNA form, the CDR3 reads TGTGCCAGCGAGCCGGGACAGGGATTCTACGAGCAGTACTTC. V gene TRBV2 combines with J gene TRBJ2-7, with 9 bases aligning to TRBD1. V shed 8 bases, J shed 3 bases, and the junction held 8 bases outside the gene matches. This CDR3 is built from 14 residues. In germline, CDR1 is SNHLY, CDR2 FYNNEI.

J is TRBJ2-1 and V is TRBV28; 13 positions match TRBD2. V was clipped by 5 bases and J by 7 bases; unmatched bases: 26. The CDR3 runs to 22 residues. Germline CDR1 reads MDHEN; CDR2 reads SYDVKM. The CDR3 loop reads CASSLAPEHLRTSGRITNEQFF. Here the CDR3 DNA reads TGTGCCAGCAGTCTCGCACCTGAACACCTCCGGACTAGCGGGAGAATTACGAATGAGCAGTTCTTC.

The chain employs TRBV7-9 and TRBJ2-1; D is uncertain. Between the trimmed V and J ends, which lost 5 bases and 0 bases, there was a span of 11 bases. Germline V gives CDR1 SEHNR, CDR2 FQNEAQ (reference sequence). CDR3 length: 15 amino acids. CDR3: CASSHTVASYNEQFF. As DNA, the CDR3 is TGTGCCAGCAGCCACACCGTAGCCTCCTACAATGAGCAGTTCTTC.

The rearrangement uses TRBV9 and TRBJ2-5, with TRBD1 as a possible D gene (5 bases). V lost 0 bases and J lost 3, with 6 bases in between. From germline, CDR1 is SGDLS and CDR2 YYNGEE. The length of the CDR3 is 13 residues. This chain's CDR3 is CASSVGREETQYF. The DNA for the CDR3 is TGTGCCAGCAGCGTAGGCAGGGAAGAGACCCAGTACTTC.

This clone has just one count. The chain links TRBV5-8 to TRBJ1-1, with D possibly being TRBD1 (5 bases). With 4 bases removed from V and 10 bases from J, the gap between germline ends came to 14 bases. The CDR3 is 12 residues long. Germline V gives CDR1 SGHTS, CDR2 YDEGEE. The CDR3 region is CASSLAGQGAFF. As DNA, the CDR3 is TGTGCCAGCAGCCTGGCAGGACAAGGAGCTTTCTTT.

Here the CDR3 reads CSVESQAYEQYF. CDR3 sequence (DNA): TGCAGCGTTGAGTCTCAGGCCTACGAGCAGTACTTC. The V and J genes are TRBV29-1 and TRBJ2-7; D gene ambiguous. In germline, CDR1 is SQVTM, CDR2 ANQGSEA. The CDR3 loop spans 12 amino acids. V lost 3 bases and J 2 bases, leaving 8 bases between the germline ends.

V usage is TRBV28 and J usage is TRBJ2-7, with D uncertain. The CDR3 has 14 residues. V lost 3 bases, J lost 2 bases, and 11 bases lay in between. Looked up from germline, CDR1 is MDHEN and CDR2 is SYDVKM. The CDR3 sequence: CASSFSVEAYEQYF. The CDR3 DNA sequence: TGTGCCAGCAGTTTCTCGGTCGAAGCCTACGAGCAGTACTTC.

This chain joins TRBV7-8 and TRBJ2-3; 12 nucleotides align to TRBD2. The germline V gene encodes CDR1 SGHVS and CDR2 FQNEAQ. Germline trimming cut 5 bases from V and 5 bases from J; bases unmatched to any gene: 8. The CDR3 has 16 amino acids. CDR3 amino acids: CASSLRLAGEGDTQYF. The CDR3 DNA sequence: TGTGCCAGCAGCCTGAGACTAGCGGGAGAGGGAGATACGCAGTATTTT.

The chain combines TRBV5-6 with TRBJ2-7; 8 positions agree with TRBD1. Trimming at V came to 4 bases and at J to 4 bases, leaving 10 bases not matched to a gene. The length of the CDR3 is 15 residues. The germline V gene encodes CDR1 SGHDT and CDR2 YYEEEE. The CDR3 sequence: CASSAPGTGIYEQYF. The CDR3 bases are TGTGCCAGCAGCGCACCCGGGACAGGTATATACGAGCAGTACTTC.

The V call is TRBV10-1, the J call TRBJ2-3; 13 positions agree with TRBD2. From germline, CDR1 is WNHNN and CDR2 SYGVQD (reference sequence). Trimming took 6 bases from V and 0 from J; bases not matched to a gene: 9. The CDR3 contains 18 residues. CDR3 sequence: CASSPGLAGFASTDTQYF. The CDR3 DNA reads as TGCGCCAGCAGCCCGGGACTAGCGGGATTCGCTAGCACAGATACGCAGTATTTT.

This clone is a singleton in its sample. The CDR3 DNA reads as TGTGCCAGCAGTGAATATGTGGGAGGGCCTTTCGAGACGCAGTATTTT. It is translated as CASSEYVGGPFETQYF. The J gene is TRBJ2-3, the V gene TRBV25-1, with 7 bases identical to TRBD2. CDR3 length: 16 amino acids. Germline trimming cut 0 bases from V and 9 bases from J; bases unmatched to any gene: 12. Per germline, CDR1 MGHDK and CDR2 SYGVNS.

This chain links TRBV27 with TRBJ2-1, with D possibly being TRBD1 or TRBD2 (5 bases each). This CDR3 contains 15 residues. Germline CDR1 is MNHEY and CDR2 is SMNVEV (reference sequence). V lost 4 bases and J 2 bases, leaving 12 bases between the germline ends. The DNA for the CDR3 is TGTGCCAGCAGTTCTGAGGGGCCGACCTACAATGAGCAGTTCTTC. Protein product: CASSSEGPTYNEQFF.

The chain employs TRBV30 and TRBJ2-7; D remains unclear. Trimming pared 0 bases from V and 4 bases from J, leaving 13 bases between. CDR3 length equals 14 residues. Germline V gene data show CDR1 as GTSNPN and CDR2 as SVGIG (reference sequence). The CDR3 bases are TGTGCCTGGAGTGTTGCCAGCGTCTGGTACGAGCAGTACTTC. Protein: CAWSVASVWYEQYF.

This clone was counted only a few times. The rearrangement links TRBV28 to TRBJ1-4; no clear D. This CDR3 is 11 amino acids long. V dropped 5 bases and J dropped 8 bases, with 6 bases sitting between them. Germline V gene data show CDR1 as MDHEN and CDR2 as SYDVKM. The CDR3 is CASSREEKLFF. CDR3 DNA sequence: TGTGCCAGCAGTAGGGAGGAAAAACTGTTTTTT.

The chain links TRBV19 to TRBJ2-7, with TRBD2 matching 7 bases. The CDR3 length is 14 residues. V lost 7 bases and J lost 6; bases outside the gene matches: 12. Germline V gene data show CDR1 as LNHDA and CDR2 as SQIVND (reference sequence). This CDR3 reads CASNGGGPSVEQYF. In DNA, the CDR3 is TGTGCCAGTAACGGGGGAGGGCCCTCCGTCGAGCAGTACTTC.